A single sample gave rise to the 28 T cell receptor beta chains below, sequenced in a study of T cell responses to AZD1222 COVID-19 vaccine. The assay was immunoSEQ multiplex PCR, and TCRdb's table has in-frame clones only and misses some. Of about 130,000 clones listed, approximately 90% are singletons. Here the sequenced sample was peripheral blood, taken 28 days after the second AZD1222 dose. The receptors here all came from an adult who received the AZD1222 COVID-19 vaccine.

J is TRBJ2-5 and V is TRBV7-3; the D is unclear. The CDR3 is 14 amino acids. Per germline, CDR1 SGHTA and CDR2 FQGTGA. Trimming pared 5 bases from V and 0 bases from J, leaving 10 bases between. This CDR3 reads CASSPGRNQETQYF. CDR3 nucleotides: TGTGCCAGCAGCCCCGGTAGAAACCAAGAGACCCAGTACTTC.

This chain joins TRBV12-5 and TRBJ1-1; D not resolved. The CDR3 loop spans 12 amino acids. Per germline, CDR1 LGHNT and CDR2 FRNRAP. Trimming stripped 7 bases from V and 11 bases from J, with 17 bases between. Here the CDR3 reads CASALGGLGAFF. CDR3 bases: TGTGCTAGTGCCCTGGGTGGATTAGGCGCTTTCTTT.

In the case of this clone: A read error may account for a junction end that differs from germline. This chain links TRBV5-8 with TRBJ1-2; no clear D. Looked up from germline, CDR1 is SGHTS and CDR2 is YDEGEE. This CDR3 spans 12 amino acids. The CDR3 DNA reads TGTGCCAGCAGCTTGGGATCAGCCCGTTACCCCTTC. It specifies CASSLGSARYPF.

The chain uses TRBV5-4 and TRBJ2-3; TRBD2 matches 7 bases. CDR3 length: 15 residues. Losses at the gene ends were 2 bases for V and 4 bases for J; bases not matched to a gene: 7. Germline values: CDR1 SGHNT, CDR2 YYREEE (reference sequence). The CDR3 coding sequence is TGTGCCAGCAGCTTCCGAGGCGGGAGATCAGATACGCAGTATTTT. Translation gives CASSFRGGRSDTQYF. Using reference TRBV5-4 and TRBJ2-3 for the parts outside the CDR3, the full variable domain is ETGVTQSPTHLIKTRGQQVTLRCSSQSGHNTVSWYQQALGQGPQFIFQYYREEENGRGNFPPRFSGLQFPNYSSELNVNALELDDSALYLCASSFRGGRSDTQYFGPGTRLTVL.

The chain carries TRBV5-6 and TRBJ2-1; unclear D gene. V was shortened by 3 bases and J by 5 bases, with 6 bases between the two germline ends. This CDR3 has 12 amino acids. CDR1 SGHDT and CDR2 YYEEEE come from the germline V gene. CDR3 residues: CASSSFNNEQFF. CDR3 bases: TGTGCCAGCAGCTCGTTTAACAATGAGCAGTTCTTC.

V usage is TRBV5-1 and J usage is TRBJ1-1; D is unresolved. Trimming left V 0 bases short and J 1 base short, with 4 bases between. This CDR3 is built from 13 residues. Germline CDR1 is SGHRS and CDR2 is YFSETQ. In DNA form, the CDR3 reads TGCGCCAGCAGCTTGGAGTCGAACACTGAAGCTTTCTTT. It yields the protein CASSLESNTEAFF. Drawing the rest from reference TRBV5-1 and TRBJ1-1, the complete variable domain is KAGVTQTPRYLIKTRGQQVTLSCSPISGHRSVSWYQQTPGQGLQFLFEYFSETQRNKGNFPGRFSGRQFSNSRSEMNVSTLELGDSALYLCASSLESNTEAFFGQGTRLTVV.

On this clone: One junction end disagrees with the germline gene, perhaps due to a read error. The rearrangement joins TRBV7-7 to TRBJ1-1; a weak D match, TRBD1 (5 bases). From germline, CDR1 is SSHAT and CDR2 FNYEAQ (reference sequence). The CDR3 is 13 residues long. This CDR3 reads CASSSDRNTEAFF. CDR3 in DNA: TGTGCTAGCAGCTCCGACAGGAACACTGAAGCTTTCTTT.

CDR3 nucleotide sequence: TGCGCCAGCAGCTTATCGGGACAGCCCCAAGAGACCCAGTACTTC. It yields the protein CASSLSGQPQETQYF. This chain joins TRBV5-1 and TRBJ2-5, with 7 bases matching TRBD1. Trimming at V came to 2 bases and at J to 1 base, leaving 5 bases not matched to a gene. This CDR3 contains 15 residues. In germline, CDR1 is SGHRS, CDR2 YFSETQ.

This clone was recorded a few times. The gene calls are TRBV4-1 and TRBJ2-7; 13 bases agree with TRBD2. CDR3 size: 15 residues. Germline assignment: CDR1 MGHRA and CDR2 YSYEKL. The J segment lost 4 bases and the V segment lost 3 bases, leaving 3 bases of the junction unmatched. The CDR3 spells CASSQGTSGTYEQYF. The CDR3 DNA sequence: TGCGCCAGCAGCCAGGGGACTAGCGGGACTTACGAGCAGTACTTC.

This chain connects TRBV9 to TRBJ2-1, with TRBD2 identical over 13 bases. The CDR3 is 14 residues long. The V segment lost 7 bases and the J segment 8 bases; nucleotides outside the gene matches: 6. CDR1 and CDR2 from the germline V gene are SGDLS and YYNGEE. The CDR3 is CASSTSGRLDEQFF. For the CDR3, the DNA is TGTGCCAGCTCGACTAGCGGGAGGTTAGATGAGCAGTTCTTC.

The chain uses TRBV10-3 and TRBJ1-3; D not certain. Trimming left V 10 bases short and J 2 bases short, with 12 bases between. The length of the CDR3 is 13 residues. CDR1 is ENHRY and CDR2 is SYGVKD in the germline V gene. CDR3 sequence: CATTRGTGNTIYF. DNA for the CDR3: TGTGCCACCACCCGCGGGACTGGAAACACCATATATTTT.

CDR3 residues: CASSLQGAGYGYTF. In nucleotides, the CDR3 is TGTGCCAGCAGCTTACAGGGGGCTGGCTATGGCTACACCTTC. The chain links TRBV5-8 to TRBJ1-2, with 9 bases identical to TRBD1. CDR1 is SGHTS and CDR2 is YDEGEE in the germline V gene. The CDR3 length is 14 residues. Trimming removed 2 bases from V and 4 bases from J; junction bases left unmatched: 3.

With respect to this clone: Other nucleotide sequences in the sample specify the same CDR3. This chain joins TRBV5-1 and TRBJ2-2, with 10 bases matching TRBD1. This CDR3 contains 17 residues. With 2 bases clipped from V and 1 base from J, the junction kept 5 bases outside the gene matches. Germline CDR1 reads SGHRS; CDR2 reads YFSETQ. The CDR3 protein is CASSLKRTGGNTGELFF. DNA for the CDR3: TGCGCCAGCAGCTTAAAACGGACAGGGGGGAACACCGGGGAGCTGTTTTTT. Drawing the rest from reference TRBV5-1 and TRBJ2-2, the complete variable domain is KAGVTQTPRYLIKTRGQQVTLSCSPISGHRSVSWYQQTPGQGLQFLFEYFSETQRNKGNFPGRFSGRQFSNSRSEMNVSTLELGDSALYLCASSLKRTGGNTGELFFGEGSRLTVL.

V and J are TRBV5-4 and TRBJ2-7; D possibly corresponds to TRBD1 (5 bases). Trimming stripped 2 bases from V and 0 bases from J, with 9 bases between. CDR3 size: 14 residues. Germline lookup yields CDR1 SGHNT and CDR2 YYREEE (reference sequence). The CDR3 protein is CASSFTGSSYEQYF. Here the CDR3 DNA reads TGTGCCAGCAGCTTCACAGGAAGCTCCTACGAGCAGTACTTC.

This clone appeared many times. This chain connects TRBV7-3 to TRBJ2-7; D is possibly TRBD1 or TRBD2 (5 bases each). Germline V gene sequence: CDR1 SGHTA, CDR2 FQGTGA. CDR3 length: 13 amino acids. V was clipped by 6 bases and J by 7 bases, with 16 bases between them. DNA of the CDR3: TGTGCCAGCAGTTCGAGAGGGACCTGGGAGCAGTACTTC. Its translation is CASSSRGTWEQYF.

The chain recombines TRBV6-5 with TRBJ2-7, with D perhaps TRBD1 or TRBD2 (5 bases each). In germline, CDR1 is MNHEY, CDR2 SVGAGI. The germline V and J ends were trimmed by 0 bases and 4 bases, with 10 bases remaining between them. The CDR3 extends over 14 amino acids. The CDR3 loop reads CASSYSAGSYEQYF. The CDR3 DNA reads TGTGCCAGCAGTTACTCGGCAGGGAGTTACGAGCAGTACTTC.

The chain carries TRBV7-2 and TRBJ2-1, with 7 bases matching TRBD2. Germline V gene lookup returns CDR1 SGHTA and CDR2 FQGNSA. The CDR3 is 15 residues long. V dropped 3 bases and J dropped 2; count of bases not matched to a gene: 4. The CDR3 is CASSFAGLTYNEQFF. CDR3 DNA sequence: TGTGCCAGCAGCTTCGCGGGACTAACCTACAATGAGCAGTTCTTC. The full variable domain, rest sourced from reference TRBV7-2 and TRBJ2-1, is GAGVSQSPSNKVTEKGKDVELRCDPISGHTALYWYRQSLGQGLEFLIYFQGNSAPDKSGLPSDRFSAERTGGSVSTLTIQRTQQEDSAVYLCASSFAGLTYNEQFFGPGTRLTVL.

CDR3 nucleotide sequence: TGTGCCAGCCGCCCTTTGGGCTCTGGGGCCAACGTCCTGACTTTC. It yields the protein CASRPLGSGANVLTF. The rearrangement uses TRBV27 and TRBJ2-6; D unclear. Germline CDR1 reads MNHEY; CDR2 reads SMNVEV (reference sequence). This CDR3 has 15 residues. V lost 8 bases and J lost 0, with 11 bases in between.

V usage is TRBV19 and J usage is TRBJ2-4; 10 nucleotides align to TRBD1. Losses at the gene ends were 5 bases for V and 1 base for J; bases not matched to a gene: 5. This CDR3 comprises 16 residues. CDR1 is LNHDA, CDR2 SQIVND, per germline (reference sequence). Here the CDR3 reads CASSPTGGQAKNIQYF. CDR3 in DNA: TGTGCCAGTAGTCCGACAGGGGGCCAGGCCAAAAACATTCAGTACTTC.

The chain joins TRBV21-1 to TRBJ1-1; TRBD1, the table's D call, was not compared with the DNA. TRBV21-1 is a pseudogene segment. CDR3 size: 15 residues. This CDR3 reads CASSKGGQGRTEAFF. CDR3 sequence (DNA): TGTGCCAGCAGCAAAGGGGGGCAGGGTAGAACTGAAGCTTTCTTT.

The genes are TRBV5-1 and TRBJ2-5, with TRBD1 as a possible D gene (5 bases). V was pared by 4 bases and J by 2 bases, with 9 bases between. Germline V lookup: CDR1 SGHRS, CDR2 YFSETQ. CDR3 size: 13 residues. CDR3 DNA sequence: TGCGCCAGCAGCAGACAGCCACAAGAGACCCAGTACTTC. It is translated as CASSRQPQETQYF.

This rearrangement joins TRBV4-2 to TRBJ2-7; D remains unclear. V was cut by 0 bases and J by 3 bases, with 12 bases left in between. Germline V gives CDR1 LGHNA, CDR2 YNFKEQ. This CDR3 is 15 amino acids long. Here the CDR3 DNA reads TGTGCCAGCAGCCAAGAAGGCACGGTTCACTACGAGCAGTACTTC. Protein: CASSQEGTVHYEQYF.

This clone was found once. The J gene is TRBJ1-3, the V gene TRBV6-1; D not certain. With 4 bases removed from V and 0 bases from J, the gap between germline ends came to 16 bases. Looked up from germline, CDR1 is MNHNS and CDR2 is SASEGT. The length of the CDR3 is 17 residues. CDR3 residues: CASSGGPGPLSGNTIYF. The CDR3 coding sequence is TGTGCCAGCAGTGGAGGTCCGGGCCCCCTCTCTGGAAACACCATATATTTT.

The chain uses TRBV6-5 and TRBJ2-7; TRBD1 or TRBD2 may be the D gene (6 bases each). The V end was cut by 2 bases, the J end by 4 bases, with 12 bases between. The CDR3 consists of 14 residues. The germline V gene has CDR1 MNHEY and CDR2 SVGAGI. The CDR3 sequence is CASSYGGRGYEQYF. The CDR3 bases are TGTGCCAGCAGTTACGGGGGGCGAGGATACGAGCAGTACTTC.

The chain combines TRBV27 with TRBJ1-1; D gene unclear. Trimming took off 7 bases at V and 1 base at J, with 10 bases between the two ends. Germline CDR1 and CDR2: MNHEY and SMNVEV (reference sequence). CDR3 size: 13 residues. CDR3 protein: CASNQPGNTEAFF. As DNA, the CDR3 is TGTGCCAGCAATCAGCCGGGGAACACTGAAGCTTTCTTT.

This rearrangement joins TRBV5-1 to TRBJ2-6; D may be TRBD1 (7 bases). The CDR3 loop spans 16 amino acids. Germline V lookup: CDR1 SGHRS, CDR2 YFSETQ. The V end was cut by 7 bases, the J end by 0 bases, with 14 bases between. DNA of the CDR3: TGCGCCAGCCGGGAGACAGGGTTCTCTGGGGCCAACGTCCTGACTTTC. Its translation: CASRETGFSGANVLTF.

Turning to this clone: The same CDR3 can be traced to other DNA sequences in this sample. V usage is TRBV29-1 and J usage is TRBJ1-1; D perhaps matches TRBD1 (6 bases). This CDR3 has 12 residues. The V gene's germline CDR1 is SQVTM and CDR2 ANQGSEA. V lost 6 bases to trimming and J lost 0 bases, with 8 bases between them. The CDR3 bases are TGCAGCGTAGGACAGATGAACACTGAAGCTTTCTTT. It translates to CSVGQMNTEAFF.

This clone has more than one count but fewer than ten. The rearrangement joins TRBV9 to TRBJ1-2, with D possibly TRBD1 on 5 matching bases. The CDR3 is made up of 15 amino acids. The germline V gene encodes CDR1 SGDLS and CDR2 YYNGEE. The V and J ends lost 0 bases and 4 bases respectively, with 13 bases between them. CDR3 nucleotides: TGTGCCAGCAGCGTAGACAGAGGGGACCTCTATGGCTACACCTTC. Translated, it gives CASSVDRGDLYGYTF.